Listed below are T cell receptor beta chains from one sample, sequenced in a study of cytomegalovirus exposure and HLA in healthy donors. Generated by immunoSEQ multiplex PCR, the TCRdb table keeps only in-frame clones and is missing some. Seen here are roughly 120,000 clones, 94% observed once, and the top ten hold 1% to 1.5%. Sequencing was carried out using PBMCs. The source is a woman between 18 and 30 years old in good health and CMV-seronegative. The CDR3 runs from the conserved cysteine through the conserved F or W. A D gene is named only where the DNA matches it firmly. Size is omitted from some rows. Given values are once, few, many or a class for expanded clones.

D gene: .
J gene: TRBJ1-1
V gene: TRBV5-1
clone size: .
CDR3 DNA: TGCGCCAGCAGCCTGATAGGGGGGAACACTGAAGCTTTCTTT
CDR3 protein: CASSLIGGNTEAFF

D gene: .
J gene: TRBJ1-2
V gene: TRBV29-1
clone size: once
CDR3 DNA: TGCAGCGTTTCAAGGAGCCAGGGTGGCTACACCTTC
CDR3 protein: CSVSRSQGGYTF

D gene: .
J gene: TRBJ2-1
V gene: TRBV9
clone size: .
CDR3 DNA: TGTGCCAGCAGCGCTGGAGGAGGGATCTACAATGAGCAGTTCTTC
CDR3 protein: CASSAGGGIYNEQFF

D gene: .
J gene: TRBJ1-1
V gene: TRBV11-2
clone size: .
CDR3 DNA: TGTGCCAGCACCCAGGAAGCCCACACTGAAGCTTTCTTT
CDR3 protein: CASTQEAHTEAFF

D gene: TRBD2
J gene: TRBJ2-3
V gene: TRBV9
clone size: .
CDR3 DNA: TGTGCCAGCAGCGTAGCTACGGGGAGGGAGGAGGTGGCAGATACGCAGTATTTT
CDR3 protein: CASSVATGREEVADTQYF

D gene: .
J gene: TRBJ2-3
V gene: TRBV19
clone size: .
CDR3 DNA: TGTGCCAGTAACCCGAGACACACAGATACGCAGTATTTT
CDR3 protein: CASNPRHTDTQYF

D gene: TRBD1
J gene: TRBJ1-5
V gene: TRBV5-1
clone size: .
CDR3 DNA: TGCGCCAGCAGCTCTACAGGGGATCAGCCCCAGCATTTT
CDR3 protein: CASSSTGDQPQHF

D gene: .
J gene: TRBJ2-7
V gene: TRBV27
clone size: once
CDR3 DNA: TGTGCCAGCAGTCTTAGGTACAGGCCCTCCTACGAGCAGTACTTC
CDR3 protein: CASSLRYRPSYEQYF

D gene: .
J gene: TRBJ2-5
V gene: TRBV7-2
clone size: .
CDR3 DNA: TGTGCCAGCAGCTTAACCGTAGGGGCGGCTGGGGAGACCCAGTACTTC
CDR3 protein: CASSLTVGAAGETQYF

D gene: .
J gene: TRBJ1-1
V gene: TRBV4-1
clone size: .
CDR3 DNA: TGCGCCAGCAGCCACACCTCGGGCACTGAAGCTTTCTTT
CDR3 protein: CASSHTSGTEAFF

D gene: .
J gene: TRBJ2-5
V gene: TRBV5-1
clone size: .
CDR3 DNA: TGCGCCAGCAGCAGGGACAACCAAGAGACCCAGTACTTC
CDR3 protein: CASSRDNQETQYF

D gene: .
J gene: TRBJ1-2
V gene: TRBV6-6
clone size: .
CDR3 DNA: TGTGCCAGCAGTTTTGCGGCTAACTATGGCTACACCTTC
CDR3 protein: CASSFAANYGYTF

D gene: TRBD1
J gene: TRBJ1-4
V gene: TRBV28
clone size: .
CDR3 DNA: TGTGCCAGCAGCCCCTGGACAGGCAGTAATGAAAAACTGTTTTTT
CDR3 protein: CASSPWTGSNEKLFF

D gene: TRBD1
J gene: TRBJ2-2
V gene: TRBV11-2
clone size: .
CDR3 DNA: TGTGCCAGCAGCGCATGGGACAGGACGAACACCGGGGAGCTGTTTTTT
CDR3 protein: CASSAWDRTNTGELFF

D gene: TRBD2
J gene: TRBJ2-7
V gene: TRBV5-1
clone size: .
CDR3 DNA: TGCGCCAGCAGCACGCGTAGCGGGGGGATCTACGAGCAGTACTTC
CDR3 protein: CASSTRSGGIYEQYF

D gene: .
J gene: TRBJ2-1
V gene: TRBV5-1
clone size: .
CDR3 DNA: TGCGCCAGCAGCTTGGGGCCAGGGGTTTACAATGAGCAGTTCTTC
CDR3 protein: CASSLGPGVYNEQFF

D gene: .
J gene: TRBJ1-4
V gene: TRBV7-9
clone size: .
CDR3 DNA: TGTGCCAGCAGCTTACCCAGGGGTAATGAAAAACTGTTTTTT
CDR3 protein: CASSLPRGNEKLFF

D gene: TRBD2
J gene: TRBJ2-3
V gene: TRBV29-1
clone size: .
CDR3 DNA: TGCAGCGTTGATGTAAGGGGTCTAGCGGGTGGTGGTTCGGATACGCAGTATTTT
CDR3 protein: CSVDVRGLAGGGSDTQYF